This T cell receptor beta chain was identified in a study of CD4 T cell repertoires in COVID-19. V lost 5 bases, J lost 4 bases, and 5 bases stayed unmatched. CDR3 size: 15 residues. Germline V gives CDR1 WSHSY, CDR2 SAAADI. As concerns this clone: Its antigen is not identified.

No culture step preceded sequencing of the ex vivo isolated memory T cells. General study findings and limits: In SARS-CoV and/or HKU1 spike cultures, between about 6 and 25% of SARS-CoV-2 clonotypes reappeared. Several top expanded SARS-CoV-2-reactive clonotypes were shared by two or three memory subsets.

Profiled with immunoSEQ multiplex PCR; TCRdb holds only in-frame clones, not every one. This table holds around 22,000 clones, about nine tenths found once. This TCR came from a human donor who had COVID-19. Sequences were derived from central memory CD4+ T cells from blood, sampled before the COVID-19 pandemic. This rearrangement joins TRBV10-2 to TRBJ1-4, with 9 bases identical to TRBD1. The chain's CDR3 is CASSRGTGLNEKLFF. CDR3 nucleotide sequence: TGCGCCAGCAGTCGCGGGACAGGGCTTAATGAAAAACTGTTTTTT.